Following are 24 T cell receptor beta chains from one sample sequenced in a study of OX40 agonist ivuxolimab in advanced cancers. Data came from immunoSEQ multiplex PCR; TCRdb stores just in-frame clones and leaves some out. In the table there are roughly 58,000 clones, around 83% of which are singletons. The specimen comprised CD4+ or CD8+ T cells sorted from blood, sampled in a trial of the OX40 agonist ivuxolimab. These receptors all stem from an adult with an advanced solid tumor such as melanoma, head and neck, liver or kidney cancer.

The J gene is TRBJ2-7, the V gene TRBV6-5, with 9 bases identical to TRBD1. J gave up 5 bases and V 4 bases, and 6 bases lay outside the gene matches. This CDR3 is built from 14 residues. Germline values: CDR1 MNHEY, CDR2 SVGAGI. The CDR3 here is CASSSGQGLHEQYF. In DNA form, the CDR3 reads TGTGCCAGCAGTTCGGGACAGGGTCTCCACGAGCAGTACTTC.

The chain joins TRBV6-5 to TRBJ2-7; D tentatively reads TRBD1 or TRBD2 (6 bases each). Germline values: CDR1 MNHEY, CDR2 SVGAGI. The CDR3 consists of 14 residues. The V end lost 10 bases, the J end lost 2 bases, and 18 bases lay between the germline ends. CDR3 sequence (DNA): TGTGCCACCTCGGGGGCTAACCCAGCCTACGAGCAGTACTTC. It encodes CATSGANPAYEQYF.

The CDR3 bases are TGCGCCAGCAGCTCAGGGACAGTTCAACCCCTCCACTTT. This codes for CASSSGTVQPLHF. V is TRBV5-1 and J is TRBJ1-6; 7 bases fit TRBD1. Trimming took 3 bases from V and 12 from J; bases not matched to a gene: 6. The germline gives CDR1 SGHRS, CDR2 YFSETQ. The CDR3 length is 13 residues.

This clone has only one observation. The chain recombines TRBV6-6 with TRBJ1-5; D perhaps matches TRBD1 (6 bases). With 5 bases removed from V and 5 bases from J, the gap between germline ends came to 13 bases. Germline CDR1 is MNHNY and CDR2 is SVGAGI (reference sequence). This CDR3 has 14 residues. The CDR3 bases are TGTGCCAGCAGTACCTCAGGGGACGATCAGCCCCAGCATTTT. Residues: CASSTSGDDQPQHF.

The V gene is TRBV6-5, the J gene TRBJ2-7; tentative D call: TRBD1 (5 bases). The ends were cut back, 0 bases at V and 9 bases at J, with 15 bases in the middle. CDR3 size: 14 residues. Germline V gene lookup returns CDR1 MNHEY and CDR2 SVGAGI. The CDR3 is CASSYSSDSLTQYF. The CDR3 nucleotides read TGTGCCAGCAGTTACTCGAGCGACAGTCTCACGCAGTACTTC.

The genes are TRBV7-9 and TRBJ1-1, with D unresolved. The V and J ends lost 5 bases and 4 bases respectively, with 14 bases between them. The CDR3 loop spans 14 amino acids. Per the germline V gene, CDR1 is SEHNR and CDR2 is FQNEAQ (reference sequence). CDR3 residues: CASSPIGLVTEAFF. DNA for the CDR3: TGTGCCAGCAGCCCTATCGGACTTGTCACTGAAGCTTTCTTT.

The CDR3 spells CASSLALRDRNSGANVLTF. The CDR3 DNA reads as TGTGCCAGCAGCTTAGCGCTCCGGGACAGAAATTCTGGGGCCAACGTCCTGACTTTC. The gene calls are TRBV7-8 and TRBJ2-6, with 7 bases matching TRBD1. Per germline, CDR1 SGHVS and CDR2 FQNEAQ. The CDR3 is made up of 19 amino acids. V trimming: 0 bases; J trimming: 1 base; junction bases outside the gene matches: 9.

CDR3 sequence reads: CASSSGRPQWDEQYF. The CDR3 DNA sequence: TGTGCCAGTAGTTCTGGCCGGCCCCAGTGGGACGAGCAGTACTTC. The chain joins TRBV19 to TRBJ2-7, with D unclear. CDR3 length equals 15 residues. CDR1 is LNHDA and CDR2 is SQIVND in the germline V gene (reference sequence). The V end lost 5 bases, the J end lost 5 bases, and 19 bases lay between the germline ends.

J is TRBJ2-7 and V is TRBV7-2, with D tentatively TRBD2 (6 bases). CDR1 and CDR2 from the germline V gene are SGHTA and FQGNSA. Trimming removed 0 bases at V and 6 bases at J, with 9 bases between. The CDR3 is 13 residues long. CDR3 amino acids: CASSLAQGGEQYF. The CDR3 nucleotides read TGTGCCAGCAGCTTAGCTCAGGGAGGCGAGCAGTACTTC.

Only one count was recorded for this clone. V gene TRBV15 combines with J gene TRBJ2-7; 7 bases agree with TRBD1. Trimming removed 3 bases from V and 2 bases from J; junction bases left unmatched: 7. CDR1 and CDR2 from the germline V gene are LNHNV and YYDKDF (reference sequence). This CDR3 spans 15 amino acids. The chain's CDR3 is CATSRGDSYAYEQYF. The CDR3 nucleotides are TGTGCCACCAGCAGGGGGGACAGTTACGCCTACGAGCAGTACTTC. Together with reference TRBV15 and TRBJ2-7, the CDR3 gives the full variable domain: DAMVIQNPRYQVTQFGKPVTLSCSQTLNHNVMYWYQQKSSQAPKLLFHYYDKDFNNEADTPDNFQSRRPNTSFCFLDIRSPGLGDTAMYLCATSRGDSYAYEQYFGPGTRLTVT.

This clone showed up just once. The CDR3 region is CASSRNRDRGNSPLHF. CDR3 coding DNA: TGTGCCAGCAGCCGCAACCGGGACAGGGGCAATTCACCCCTCCACTTT. The V and J genes are TRBV7-8 and TRBJ1-6; 10 nucleotides line up with TRBD1. The germline V gene has CDR1 SGHVS and CDR2 FQNEAQ. V lost 5 bases to trimming and J lost 7 bases; unmatched junction nucleotides: 8. The CDR3 extends over 16 amino acids.

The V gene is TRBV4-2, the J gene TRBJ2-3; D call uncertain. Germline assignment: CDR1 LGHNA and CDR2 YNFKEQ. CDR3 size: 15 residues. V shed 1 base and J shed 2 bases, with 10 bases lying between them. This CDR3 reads CASSQAGQDTDTQYF. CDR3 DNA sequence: TGTGCCAGCAGCCAAGCCGGCCAGGACACAGATACGCAGTATTTT.

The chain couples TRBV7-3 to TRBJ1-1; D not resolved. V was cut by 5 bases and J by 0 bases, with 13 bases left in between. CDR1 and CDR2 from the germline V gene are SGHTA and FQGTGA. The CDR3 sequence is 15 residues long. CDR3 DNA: TGTGCCAGCAGCACTGGACCGACTATGAACACTGAAGCTTTCTTT. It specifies CASSTGPTMNTEAFF.

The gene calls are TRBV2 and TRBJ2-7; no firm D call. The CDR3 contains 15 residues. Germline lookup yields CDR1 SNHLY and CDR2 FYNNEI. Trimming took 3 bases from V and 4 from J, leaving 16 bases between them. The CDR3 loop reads CASSDLGRVTYEQYF. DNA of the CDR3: TGTGCCAGCAGTGACCTTGGTAGGGTTACATACGAGCAGTACTTC. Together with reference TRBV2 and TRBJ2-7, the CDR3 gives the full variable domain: EPEVTQTPSHQVTQMGQEVILRCVPISNHLYFYWYRQILGQKVEFLVSFYNNEISEKSEIFDDQFSVERPDGSNFTLKIRSTKLEDSAMYFCASSDLGRVTYEQYFGPGTRLTVT.

CDR3 bases: TGTGCCACCGATCTGGGGGGGGGCAAAAACATTCAGTACTTC. It encodes CATDLGGGKNIQYF. The V and J genes are TRBV6-1 and TRBJ2-4; 7 bases map to TRBD2. With 10 bases clipped from V and 3 bases from J, the junction kept 9 bases outside the gene matches. Germline CDR1 reads MNHNS; CDR2 reads SASEGT. CDR3 size: 14 residues.

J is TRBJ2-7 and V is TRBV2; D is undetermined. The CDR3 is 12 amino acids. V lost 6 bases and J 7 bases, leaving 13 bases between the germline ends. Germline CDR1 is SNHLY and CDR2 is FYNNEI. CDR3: CASRALDREQYF. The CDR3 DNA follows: TGTGCCAGCAGAGCGTTAGACCGGGAGCAGTACTTC.

In DNA form, the CDR3 reads TGTGCCAGCAGCCAAGATAGCCAGGAGGTGAGCAATCAGCCCCAGCATTTT. The encoded protein is CASSQDSQEVSNQPQHF. The rearrangement links TRBV14 to TRBJ1-5; D not certain. CDR1 SGHDN and CDR2 FVKESK come from the germline V gene. V lost 0 bases and J lost 1, with 13 bases in between. The CDR3 is made up of 17 amino acids. Variable domain in full (rest from reference TRBV14 and TRBJ1-5): EAGVTQFPSHSVIEKGQTVTLRCDPISGHDNLYWYRRVMGKEIKFLLHFVKESKQDESGMPNNRFLAERTGGTYSTLKVQPAELEDSGVYFCASSQDSQEVSNQPQHFGDGTRLSIL.

For the CDR3, the DNA is TGTGCCAGCAGTCACGAGAGGGGACTAGCGGGAGGATCCTCCTACAATGAGCAGTTCTTC. It codes for CASSHERGLAGGSSYNEQFF. The J gene is TRBJ2-1, the V gene TRBV2, with 15 bases identical to TRBD2. The CDR3 spans 20 residues. After removal of 5 bases from V and 0 bases from J, the junction contained 11 bases not matched to a gene. Germline lookup yields CDR1 SNHLY and CDR2 FYNNEI.

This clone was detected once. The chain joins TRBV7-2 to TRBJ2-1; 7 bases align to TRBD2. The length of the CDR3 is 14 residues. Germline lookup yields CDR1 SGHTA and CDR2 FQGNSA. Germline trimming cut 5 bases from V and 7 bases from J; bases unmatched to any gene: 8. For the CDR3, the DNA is TGTGCCAGCAGCGGGAGCGGGATGGGGAATGAGCAGTTCTTC. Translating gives CASSGSGMGNEQFF.

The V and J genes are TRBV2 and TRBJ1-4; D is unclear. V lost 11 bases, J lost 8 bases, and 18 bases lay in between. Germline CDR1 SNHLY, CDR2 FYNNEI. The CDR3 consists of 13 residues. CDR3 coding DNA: TGTGCCTACCGTGCGGGCGCAGTAGAAAAACTGTTTTTT. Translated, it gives CAYRAGAVEKLFF.

The CDR3 DNA reads as TGTGCCAGCAGAGACAGGGGGAAAAACAATGAGCAGTTCTTC. It specifies CASRDRGKNNEQFF. The V call is TRBV14, the J call TRBJ2-1, with TRBD1 identical over 9 bases. Germline V gene sequence: CDR1 SGHDN, CDR2 FVKESK. The trim removed 6 bases at V and 5 bases at J, leaving 5 bases unmatched. The CDR3 runs to 14 residues.

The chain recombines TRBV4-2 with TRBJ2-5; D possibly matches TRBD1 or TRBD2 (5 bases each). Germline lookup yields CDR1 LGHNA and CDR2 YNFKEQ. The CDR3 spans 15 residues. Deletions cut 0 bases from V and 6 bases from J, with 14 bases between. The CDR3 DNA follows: TGTGCCAGCAGCCAAGATCGGGGCAGTCGAAAGACCCAGTACTTC. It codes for CASSQDRGSRKTQYF.

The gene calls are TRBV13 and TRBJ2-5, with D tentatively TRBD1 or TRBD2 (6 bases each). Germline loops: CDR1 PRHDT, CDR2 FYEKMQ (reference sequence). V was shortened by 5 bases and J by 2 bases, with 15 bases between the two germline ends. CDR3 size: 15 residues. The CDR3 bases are TGTGCCAGCAGCGGTGGAGGGGGGCGGCAAGAGACCCAGTACTTC. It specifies CASSGGGGRQETQYF.

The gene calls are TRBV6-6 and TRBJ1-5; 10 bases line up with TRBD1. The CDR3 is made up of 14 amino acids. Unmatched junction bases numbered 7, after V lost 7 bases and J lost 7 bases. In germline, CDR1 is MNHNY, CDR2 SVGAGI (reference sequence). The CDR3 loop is CASTKGQGDQPQHF. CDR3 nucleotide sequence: TGTGCCAGCACTAAAGGACAGGGGGACCAGCCCCAGCATTTT.